This T cell receptor beta chain came from a study of T cell repertoires in cytomegalovirus infection (dated by TCRdb to the late 2010s). Concerning the study at large: Recently identified HLA-C-restricted CMV epitopes, whose presentation resists viral immunomodulation, were targeted by peptide stimulations together with well-studied HLA-B-restricted epitopes. The HLA type of each donor mattered for the analysis, because public TCR beta signatures pointed to carriage of CMV infection along with the matching HLA type.

About this clonotype: This receptor's antigen is unknown. Base qualities are not at hand, and no much larger clone is one base apart.

The CDR3 numbers 12 residues from cysteine through phenylalanine. The sequence is cut down to CDR3 DNA, 36 bases in frame from base 1. CDR1 and CDR2 are drawn from the germline V gene: SGHNT, YENEEA. V is cut by 4 bases and J by 11 bases, and the space between the germline ends is 14 bases. The sample was run on an Illumina HiSeq 1500. Using fastp trimming at Q25 and MiXCR clonotype assembly, TCRdb reanalyzed the public sequencing data and kept in-frame beta chains. Rows are unified per CDR3 protein, each entry keeping the most common DNA and genes. The sample table records some 46,000 distinct CDR3 sequences; about a fifth of these occur just once. The top ten constitute about 53% of the sample. Points the paper makes about the study in general: In both this cohort and an independent roughly 330-donor cohort, the cumulative frequency of public TCR beta family members distinguished carriers of CMV infection plus the relevant HLA type. The ex vivo response was dominated by HLA-C-restricted CMV-specific TCR beta clonotypes, and the single most frequent clonotype in two of eight donors was supplied by these HLA-C-restricted clonotypes.

Taken with the paper, the label for treatment or condition translates to: in vitro stimulation with specific CMV peptide epitopes to enrich CMV-specific T cells. Here the sequenced sample was CD8+ T cells from cultured PBMCs, taken from culture after CMV antigen stimulation. This clonotype was obtained from a human donor in good health (CMV status not recorded). Some clones in this sample may be carry-over from other donors' samples. The chain is assembled from TRBV11-3 and TRBJ1-1; TRBD1 is a possible D gene, resting on 6 matching bases. This receptor has the CDR3 CASSSDSRWAFF. The DNA sequence is given as TGTGCCAGCAGCTCGGACAGTCGCTGGGCTTTCTTT.